What follows are 13 T cell receptor beta chains derived from one specimen sequenced in a study of OX40 agonist ivuxolimab in advanced cancers. Here immunoSEQ multiplex PCR was the method, and the copy in TCRdb shows in-frame clones only, minus some. The data show around 46,000 clones, 89% seen once. The starting material was CD4+ or CD8+ T cells sorted from blood, obtained in a trial of the OX40 agonist ivuxolimab. These receptor sequences come from an adult with an advanced solid tumor such as melanoma, head and neck, liver or kidney cancer.

The J gene is TRBJ2-7, the V gene TRBV6-6; D may be TRBD2 (6 bases). The germline V and J ends were trimmed by 4 bases and 1 base, with 14 bases remaining between them. CDR1 is MNHNY and CDR2 is SVGAGI in the germline V gene (reference sequence). The CDR3 length is 15 residues. Written as DNA, the CDR3 is TGTGCCAGCAGTTTCCACCGGGGGTTATCCTACGAGCAGTACTTC. It is translated as CASSFHRGLSYEQYF.

The chain uses TRBV2 and TRBJ2-7; D is unresolved. This CDR3 contains 12 residues. V was trimmed by 11 bases and J by 3 bases, leaving 14 bases between them. Germline V gene lookup returns CDR1 SNHLY and CDR2 FYNNEI. The CDR3 DNA reads as TGTGCCTCCTCTGGGAATATCTACGAGCAGTACTTC. It is translated as CASSGNIYEQYF.

This rearrangement joins TRBV2 to TRBJ1-4; tentatively, D is TRBD1 (6 bases). Germline loops: CDR1 SNHLY, CDR2 FYNNEI. With 8 bases removed from V and 5 bases from J, the gap between germline ends came to 24 bases. The CDR3 covers 17 residues. The CDR3 here is CASGAPPKGVRNEKLFF. CDR3 sequence (DNA): TGTGCCAGCGGTGCTCCCCCCAAGGGGGTTAGGAATGAAAAACTGTTTTTT.

This clone was counted only a few times. CDR3 protein: CASSMGQKNQPQHF. CDR3 DNA: TGTGCCAGTAGTATGGGACAGAAGAATCAGCCCCAGCATTTT. The chain combines TRBV19 with TRBJ1-5; 7 bases map to TRBD1. The CDR3 is made up of 14 amino acids. Trimming removed 3 bases from V and 4 bases from J; junction bases left unmatched: 3. CDR1 and CDR2 (germline): LNHDA, SQIVND (reference sequence).

This clone was observed a handful of times. This rearrangement joins TRBV7-9 to TRBJ1-2, with D maybe TRBD1 (6 bases). CDR1 is SEHNR and CDR2 is FQNEAQ in the germline V gene (reference sequence). V lost 6 bases to trimming and J lost 5 bases, with 13 bases between them. This CDR3 spans 13 amino acids. The DNA of the CDR3 is TGTGCCAGCAGATCATCAGGGGATTATGGCTACACCTTC. Amino acid sequence: CASRSSGDYGYTF.

The rearrangement joins TRBV28 to TRBJ1-2; TRBD1 might be the D (5 bases). Germline assignment: CDR1 MDHEN and CDR2 SYDVKM. V gave up 4 bases and J gave up 6 bases, with 18 bases separating them. The length of the CDR3 is 15 residues. Here the CDR3 DNA reads TGTGCCAGCAGTTGGAATGGGGCTGGAGGAAATGGCTACACCTTC. Encoded protein: CASSWNGAGGNGYTF.

V gene TRBV9 combines with J gene TRBJ1-2, with a tentative D call TRBD1 (5 bases). The CDR3 extends over 15 amino acids. Per germline, CDR1 SGDLS and CDR2 YYNGEE. Trimming took 0 bases from V and 0 from J, leaving 9 bases between them. In nucleotides, the CDR3 is TGTGCCAGCAGCGTAGGGGAACAGGCTAACTATGGCTACACCTTC. Its protein is CASSVGEQANYGYTF.

This sequence joins TRBV9 and TRBJ2-1; 12 nucleotides agree with TRBD1. The CDR3 length is 18 residues. Germline CDR1 reads SGDLS; CDR2 reads YYNGEE. With 0 bases clipped from V and 9 bases from J, the junction kept 13 bases outside the gene matches. CDR3 sequence reads: CASSVGSWVGTGGSEQFF. CDR3 bases: TGTGCCAGCAGCGTAGGTTCTTGGGTTGGGACAGGGGGCAGTGAGCAGTTCTTC.

This chain connects TRBV6-5 to TRBJ2-7, with 9 bases matching TRBD2. V shed 4 bases, J shed 5 bases, and the junction held 12 bases outside the gene matches. This CDR3 contains 16 residues. Germline V gene data show CDR1 as MNHEY and CDR2 as SVGAGI. CDR3 in DNA: TGTGCCAGCAGTTCGGAACCGGGACTAGCAATCCACGAGCAGTACTTC. Its protein product is CASSSEPGLAIHEQYF.

The chain recombines TRBV20-1 with TRBJ2-5; maybe TRBD2 (5 bases). This CDR3 has 10 amino acids. V was pared by 5 bases and J by 4 bases, with 5 bases between. The germline gives CDR1 DFQATT, CDR2 SNEGSKA (reference sequence). The CDR3 spells CSAAGETQYF. The CDR3 nucleotides read TGCAGTGCTGCGGGAGAGACCCAGTACTTC.

The V and J genes are TRBV30 and TRBJ1-2; 8 bases align to TRBD1. V lost 2 bases, J lost 3 bases, and 5 bases stayed unmatched. The CDR3 has 14 amino acids. Germline lookup yields CDR1 GTSNPN and CDR2 SVGIG (reference sequence). CDR3 region: CAWSRTGLDYGYTF. CDR3 nucleotides: TGTGCCTGGAGTCGGACAGGGCTCGACTATGGCTACACCTTC.

The CDR3 loop reads CAWSPGQGYNEQFF. The CDR3 DNA sequence: TGTGCCTGGAGTCCGGGACAGGGGTACAATGAGCAGTTCTTC. The chain links TRBV30 to TRBJ2-1, with 10 bases lining up with TRBD1. This CDR3 has 14 amino acids. CDR1 and CDR2 (germline): GTSNPN, SVGIG (reference sequence). The V segment lost 2 bases and the J segment 4 bases; nucleotides outside the gene matches: 2.

The chain carries TRBV7-8 and TRBJ2-7; 8 positions match TRBD2. The CDR3 runs 15 residues. Germline V gene sequence: CDR1 SGHVS, CDR2 FQNEAQ. Unmatched junction bases numbered 6, after V lost 3 bases and J lost 2 bases. The CDR3, as DNA: TGTGCCAGCAGCTTTGGCCTAGCGGGTACCTACGAGCAGTACTTC. It specifies CASSFGLAGTYEQYF.